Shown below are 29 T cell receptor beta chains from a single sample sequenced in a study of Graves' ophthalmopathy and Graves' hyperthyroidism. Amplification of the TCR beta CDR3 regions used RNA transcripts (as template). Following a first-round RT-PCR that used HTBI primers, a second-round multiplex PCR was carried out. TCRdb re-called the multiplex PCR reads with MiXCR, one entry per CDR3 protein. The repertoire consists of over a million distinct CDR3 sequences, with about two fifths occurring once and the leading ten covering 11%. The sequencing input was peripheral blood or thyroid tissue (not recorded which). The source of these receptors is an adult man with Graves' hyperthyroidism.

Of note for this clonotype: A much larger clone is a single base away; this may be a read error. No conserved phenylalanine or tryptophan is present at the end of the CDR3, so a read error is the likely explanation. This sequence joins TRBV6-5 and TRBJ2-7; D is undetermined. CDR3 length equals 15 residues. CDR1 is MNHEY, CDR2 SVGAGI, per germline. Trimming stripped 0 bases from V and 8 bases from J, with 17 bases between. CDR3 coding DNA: TGTGCCAGCAGTTACTCGGCAGGACGAAGCCTGCAGCAGTACCTC. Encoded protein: CASSYSAGRSLQQYL.

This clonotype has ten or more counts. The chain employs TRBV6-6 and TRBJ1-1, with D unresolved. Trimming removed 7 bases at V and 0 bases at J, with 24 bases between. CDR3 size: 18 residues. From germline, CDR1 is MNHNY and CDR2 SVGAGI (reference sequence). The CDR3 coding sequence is TGTGCCAGCAATCTCCCGAGGGATACGAGACATTTGAACACTGAAGCTTTCTTT. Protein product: CASNLPRDTRHLNTEAFF.

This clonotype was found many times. This CDR3 reads CAISEGSGGPYEQYF. CDR3 nucleotides: TGTGCCATCAGTGAGGGTAGCGGAGGGCCCTACGAGCAGTACTTC. V usage is TRBV10-3 and J usage is TRBJ2-7; maybe TRBD2 (6 bases). V was cut by 2 bases and J by 2 bases, with 13 bases left in between. Germline V gene data show CDR1 as ENHRY and CDR2 as SYGVKD. The CDR3 contains 15 residues.

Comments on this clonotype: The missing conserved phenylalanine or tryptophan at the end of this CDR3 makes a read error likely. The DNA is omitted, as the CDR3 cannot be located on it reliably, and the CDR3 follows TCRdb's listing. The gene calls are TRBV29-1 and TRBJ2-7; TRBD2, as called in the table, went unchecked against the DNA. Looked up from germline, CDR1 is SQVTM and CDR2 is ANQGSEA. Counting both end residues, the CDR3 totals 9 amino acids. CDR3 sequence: CSVREGLAG.

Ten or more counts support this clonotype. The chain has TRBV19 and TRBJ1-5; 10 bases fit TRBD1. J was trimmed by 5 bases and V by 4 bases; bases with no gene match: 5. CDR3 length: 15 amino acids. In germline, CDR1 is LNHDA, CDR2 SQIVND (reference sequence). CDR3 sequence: CASSRRQGADQPQHF. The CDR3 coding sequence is TGTGCCAGTAGTAGGAGACAGGGGGCAGATCAGCCCCAGCATTTT.

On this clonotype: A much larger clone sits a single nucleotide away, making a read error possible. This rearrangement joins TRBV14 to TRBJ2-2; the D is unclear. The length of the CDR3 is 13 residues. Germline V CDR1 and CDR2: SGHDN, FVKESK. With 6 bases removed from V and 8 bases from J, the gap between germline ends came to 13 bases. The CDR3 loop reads CASRMVGLGELFF. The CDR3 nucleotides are TGTGCCAGCAGGATGGTGGGTTTGGGGGAGCTGTTTTTT.

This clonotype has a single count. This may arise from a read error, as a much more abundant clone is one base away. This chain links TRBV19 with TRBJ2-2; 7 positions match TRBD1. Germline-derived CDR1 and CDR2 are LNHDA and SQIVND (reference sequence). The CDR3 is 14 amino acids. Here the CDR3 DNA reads TGTGCCAGTAGTGACAGGGTAATCGCCGGGGAGCCGTTTTTT. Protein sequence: CASSDRVIAGEPFF.

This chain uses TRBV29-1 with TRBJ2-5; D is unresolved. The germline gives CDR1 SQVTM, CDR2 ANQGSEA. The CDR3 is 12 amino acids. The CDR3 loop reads CRLKGLRETQYF. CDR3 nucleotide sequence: TGCAGGCTGAAAGGCCTCAGGGAGACCCAGTACTTC.

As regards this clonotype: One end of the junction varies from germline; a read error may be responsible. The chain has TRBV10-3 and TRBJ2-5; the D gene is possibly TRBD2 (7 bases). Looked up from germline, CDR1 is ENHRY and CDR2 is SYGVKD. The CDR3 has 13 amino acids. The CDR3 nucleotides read TGTGCCAGCAGTGCAAAGCGGGACAAGACCCAGTACTTC. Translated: CASSAKRDKTQYF.

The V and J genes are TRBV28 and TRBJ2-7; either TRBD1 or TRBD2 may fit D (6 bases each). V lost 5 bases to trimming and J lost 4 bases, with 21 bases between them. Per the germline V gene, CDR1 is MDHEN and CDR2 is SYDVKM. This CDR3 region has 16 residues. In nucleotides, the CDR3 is TGTGCCAGCAGTCTACAGGGTCCGGGGGTTCGGTACGAGCAGTACTTC. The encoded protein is CASSLQGPGVRYEQYF. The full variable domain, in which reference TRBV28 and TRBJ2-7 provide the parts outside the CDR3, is DVKVTQSSRYLVKRTGEKVFLECVQDMDHENMFWYRQDPGLGLRLIYFSYDVKMKEKGDIPEGYSVSREKKERFSLILESASTNQTSMYLCASSLQGPGVRYEQYFGPGTRLTVT.

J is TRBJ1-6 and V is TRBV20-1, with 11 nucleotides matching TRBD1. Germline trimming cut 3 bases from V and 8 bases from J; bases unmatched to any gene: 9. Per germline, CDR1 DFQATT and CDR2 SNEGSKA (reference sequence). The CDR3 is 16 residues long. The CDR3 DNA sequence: TGCAGTGCTAGTCGCGTAGGGGACAGGGGGGATTCACCCCTCCACTTT. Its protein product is CSASRVGDRGDSPLHF.

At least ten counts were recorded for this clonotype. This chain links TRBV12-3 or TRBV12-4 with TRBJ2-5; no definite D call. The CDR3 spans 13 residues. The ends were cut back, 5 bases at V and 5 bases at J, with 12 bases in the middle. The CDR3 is CASSVPGTETQYF. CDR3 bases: TGTGCCAGCAGTGTCCCGGGTACTGAGACCCAGTACTTC.

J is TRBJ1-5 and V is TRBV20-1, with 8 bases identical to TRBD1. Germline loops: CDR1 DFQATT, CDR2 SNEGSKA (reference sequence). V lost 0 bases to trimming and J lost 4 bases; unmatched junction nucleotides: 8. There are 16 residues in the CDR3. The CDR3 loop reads CSARDRRTGRNQPQHF. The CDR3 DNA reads TGCAGTGCTAGAGATCGACGGACAGGGCGGAATCAGCCCCAGCATTTT.

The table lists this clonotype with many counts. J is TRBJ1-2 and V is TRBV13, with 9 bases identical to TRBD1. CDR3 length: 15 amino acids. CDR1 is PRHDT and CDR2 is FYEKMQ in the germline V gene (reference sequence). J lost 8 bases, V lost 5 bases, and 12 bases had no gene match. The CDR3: CASSQGDRAFRGYTF. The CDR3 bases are TGTGCCAGCAGCCAAGGGGACAGGGCTTTTCGAGGCTACACCTTC.

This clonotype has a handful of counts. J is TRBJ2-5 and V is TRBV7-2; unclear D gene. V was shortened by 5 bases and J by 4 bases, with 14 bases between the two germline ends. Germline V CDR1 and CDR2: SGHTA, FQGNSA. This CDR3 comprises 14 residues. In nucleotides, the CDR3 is TGTGCCAGCAGCCCCCTGACGGCCGGAGAGACCCAGTACTTC. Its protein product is CASSPLTAGETQYF.

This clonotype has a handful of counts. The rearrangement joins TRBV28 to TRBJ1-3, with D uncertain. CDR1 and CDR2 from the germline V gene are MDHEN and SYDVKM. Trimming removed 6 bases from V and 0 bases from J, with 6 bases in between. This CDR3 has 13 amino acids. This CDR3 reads CASRGISGNTIYF. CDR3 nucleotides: TGTGCCAGCAGAGGAATCTCTGGAAACACCATATATTTT. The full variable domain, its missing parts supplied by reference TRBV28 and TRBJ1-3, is DVKVTQSSRYLVKRTGEKVFLECVQDMDHENMFWYRQDPGLGLRLIYFSYDVKMKEKGDIPEGYSVSREKKERFSLILESASTNQTSMYLCASRGISGNTIYFGEGSWLTVV.

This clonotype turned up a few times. The DNA for the CDR3 is TGTGCCAGCAGCTTAAGACTCCTCGAGACCCAGTACTTC. This encodes CASSLRLLETQYF. The chain carries TRBV7-6 and TRBJ2-5; no reliable D call. V was cut by 2 bases and J by 5 bases, with 9 bases left in between. Germline loops: CDR1 SGHVS, CDR2 FNYEAQ. This CDR3 is built from 13 residues.

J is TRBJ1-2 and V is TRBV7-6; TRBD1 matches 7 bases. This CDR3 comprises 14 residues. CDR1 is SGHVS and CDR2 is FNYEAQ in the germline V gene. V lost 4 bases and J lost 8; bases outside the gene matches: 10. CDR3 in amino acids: CASSSSQGQTGYTF. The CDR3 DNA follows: TGTGCCAGCAGCTCCTCGCAGGGACAGACGGGCTACACCTTC.

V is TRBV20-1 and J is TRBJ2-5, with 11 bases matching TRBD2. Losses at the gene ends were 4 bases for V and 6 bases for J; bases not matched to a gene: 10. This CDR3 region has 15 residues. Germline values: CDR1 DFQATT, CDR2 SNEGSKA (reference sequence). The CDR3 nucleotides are TGCAGTGCTACGTCATTAGCGGGAGGGCCGCAGACCCAGTACTTC. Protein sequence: CSATSLAGGPQTQYF.

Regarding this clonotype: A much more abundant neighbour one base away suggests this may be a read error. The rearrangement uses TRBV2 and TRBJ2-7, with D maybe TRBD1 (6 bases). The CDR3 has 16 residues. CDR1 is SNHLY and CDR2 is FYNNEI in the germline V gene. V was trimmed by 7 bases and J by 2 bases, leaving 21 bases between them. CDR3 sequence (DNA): TGTGCCAGCACCATTGGTACAGGGCCTCGTACCTACGAGCAGTACTTC. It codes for CASTIGTGPRTYEQYF.

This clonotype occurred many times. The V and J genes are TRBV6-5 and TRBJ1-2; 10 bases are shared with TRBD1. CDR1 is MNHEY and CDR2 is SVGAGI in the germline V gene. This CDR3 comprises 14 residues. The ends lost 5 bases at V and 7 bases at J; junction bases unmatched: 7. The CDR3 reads CASSPGQGFGGYTF. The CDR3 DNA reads TGTGCCAGCAGTCCGGGACAGGGGTTTGGTGGCTACACCTTC.

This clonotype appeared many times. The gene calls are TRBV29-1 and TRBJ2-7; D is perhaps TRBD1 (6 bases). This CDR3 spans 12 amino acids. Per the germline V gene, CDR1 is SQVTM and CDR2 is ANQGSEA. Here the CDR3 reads CDPWGQTYEQYF. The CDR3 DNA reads TGCGACCCGTGGGGACAAACCTACGAGCAGTACTTC.

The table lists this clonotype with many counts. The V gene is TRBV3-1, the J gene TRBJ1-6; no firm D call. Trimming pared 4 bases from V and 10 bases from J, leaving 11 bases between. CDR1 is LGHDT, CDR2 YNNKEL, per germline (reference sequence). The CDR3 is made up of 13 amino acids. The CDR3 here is CASSLPIGSPLHF. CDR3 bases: TGTGCCAGCAGCCTACCAATCGGCTCACCCCTCCACTTT.

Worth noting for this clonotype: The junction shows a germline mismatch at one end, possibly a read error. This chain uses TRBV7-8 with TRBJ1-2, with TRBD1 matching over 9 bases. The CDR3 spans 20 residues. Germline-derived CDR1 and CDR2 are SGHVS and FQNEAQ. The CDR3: CASSSGTGIGGYTLGYCYTF. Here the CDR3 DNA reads TGTGCCAGCAGCTCCGGGACAGGGATCGGTGGCTACACCTTAGGCTATTGCTACACCTTC. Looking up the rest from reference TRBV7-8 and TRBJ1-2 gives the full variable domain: GAGVSQSPRYKVAKRGQDVALRCDPISGHVSLFWYQQALGQGPEFLTYFQNEAQLDKSGLPSDRFFAERPEGSVSTLKIQRTQQEDSAVYLCASSSGTGIGGYTLGYCYTFGSGTRLTVV.

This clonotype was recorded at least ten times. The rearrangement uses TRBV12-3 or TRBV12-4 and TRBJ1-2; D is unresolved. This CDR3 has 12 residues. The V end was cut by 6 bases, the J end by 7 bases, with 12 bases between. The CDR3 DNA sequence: TGTGCCAGCAGCTCACGGCGTTCTGGCTACACCTTC. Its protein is CASSSRRSGYTF.

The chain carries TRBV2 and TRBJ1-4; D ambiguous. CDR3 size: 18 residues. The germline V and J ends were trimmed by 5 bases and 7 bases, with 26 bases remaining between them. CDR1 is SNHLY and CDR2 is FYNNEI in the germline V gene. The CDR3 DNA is TGTGCCAGCAGTTACTTGGGCCAGGCTGGACTGAAAGTTGAAAAACTGTTTTTT. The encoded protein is CASSYLGQAGLKVEKLFF.

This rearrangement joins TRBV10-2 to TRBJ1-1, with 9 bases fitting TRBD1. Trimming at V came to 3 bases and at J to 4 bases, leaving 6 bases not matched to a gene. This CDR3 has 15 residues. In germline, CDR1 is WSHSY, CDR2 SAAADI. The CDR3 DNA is TGCGCCAGCAGTGAAAGGACAGGGGCGGGCACTGAAGCTTTCTTT. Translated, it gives CASSERTGAGTEAFF.

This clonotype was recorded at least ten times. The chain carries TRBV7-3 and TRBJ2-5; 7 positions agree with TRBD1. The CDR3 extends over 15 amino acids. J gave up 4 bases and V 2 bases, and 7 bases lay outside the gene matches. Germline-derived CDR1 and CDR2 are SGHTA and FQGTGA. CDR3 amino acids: CASSLSTGWGETQYF. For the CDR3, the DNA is TGTGCCAGCAGCTTATCGACAGGGTGGGGAGAGACCCAGTACTTC.

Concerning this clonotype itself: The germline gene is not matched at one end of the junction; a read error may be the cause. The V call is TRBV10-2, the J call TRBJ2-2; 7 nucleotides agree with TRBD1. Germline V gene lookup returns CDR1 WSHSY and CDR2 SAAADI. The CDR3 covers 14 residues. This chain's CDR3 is CASSSGTDTGEPFF. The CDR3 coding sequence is TGCGCCAGCAGTTCAGGGACAGACACCGGGGAGCCGTTTTTT.